What follows are 15 T cell receptor beta chains derived from one specimen sequenced in a study of cytomegalovirus exposure and HLA in healthy donors. The PCR contained 60 Vbeta and 13 Jbeta primers. Here immunoSEQ multiplex PCR was the method, and the copy in TCRdb shows in-frame clones only, minus some. The sample includes about 130,000 clones, roughly 85% of them seen just once. Sequenced input: PBMCs. The receptors originated from a woman in her 40s in good health and CMV-seropositive.

The chain carries TRBV16 and TRBJ1-1, with D unresolved. Germline V CDR1 and CDR2: KGHSY, FQNENV. The CDR3 totals 15 residues. The ends were cut back, 3 bases at V and 0 bases at J, with 11 bases in the middle. In nucleotides, the CDR3 is TGTGCCAGCAGCCAGTCCGGGTCATTGAACACTGAAGCTTTCTTT. Protein product: CASSQSGSLNTEAFF. Together with reference TRBV16 and TRBJ1-1, the CDR3 gives the full variable domain: GEEVAQTPKHLVRGEGQKAKLYCAPIKGHSYVFWYQQVLKNEFKFLISFQNENVFDETGMPKERFSAKCLPNSPCSLEIQATKLEDSAVYFCASSQSGSLNTEAFFGQGTRLTVV.

The chain couples TRBV4-1 to TRBJ2-1, with 10 nucleotides matching TRBD2. Germline V gene lookup returns CDR1 MGHRA and CDR2 YSYEKL. The CDR3 loop spans 14 amino acids. The ends lost 4 bases at V and 6 bases at J; junction bases unmatched: 3. The CDR3 spells CASSRKREGNEQFF. The CDR3 DNA reads as TGCGCCAGCAGCCGAAAGCGGGAGGGCAATGAGCAGTTCTTC.

This clone was counted only a few times. The chain combines TRBV30 with TRBJ1-2; 7 nucleotides match TRBD1. The CDR3 is 12 residues long. Germline assignment: CDR1 GTSNPN and CDR2 SVGIG (reference sequence). After removal of 5 bases from V and 8 bases from J, the junction contained 8 bases not matched to a gene. The CDR3 DNA reads TGTGCCTGGTCTCCTGGGACAGCCGGCTACACCTTC. Amino acids: CAWSPGTAGYTF.

The J gene is TRBJ2-7, the V gene TRBV28; no firm D call. Germline V lookup: CDR1 MDHEN, CDR2 SYDVKM. The CDR3 is 12 residues long. Trimming cost V 5 bases and J 1 base, with 6 bases left between them. CDR3 loop: CASSQVSYEQYF. The CDR3 DNA follows: TGTGCCAGCAGTCAGGTATCCTACGAGCAGTACTTC.

The chain couples TRBV6-1 to TRBJ1-1; no clear D. The CDR3 has 13 amino acids. Per germline, CDR1 MNHNS and CDR2 SASEGT. V lost 1 base to trimming and J lost 3 bases, with 6 bases between them. CDR3 coding DNA: TGTGCCAGCAGTGAAGTAGTGGACACTGAAGCTTTCTTT. Amino acid sequence: CASSEVVDTEAFF.

CDR3 nucleotides: TGCGCCAGCAGCTTGTGGGGCGGGATGGACAATGAGCAGTTCTTC. Protein product: CASSLWGGMDNEQFF. The chain carries TRBV5-1 and TRBJ2-1; perhaps TRBD2 as D (6 bases). There are 15 residues in the CDR3. From germline, CDR1 is SGHRS and CDR2 YFSETQ. With 1 base removed from V and 5 bases from J, the gap between germline ends came to 13 bases.

J is TRBJ2-5 and V is TRBV28; 7 nucleotides align to TRBD2. The CDR3 runs to 12 residues. Looked up from germline, CDR1 is MDHEN and CDR2 is SYDVKM. V shed 8 bases and J 9 bases; nucleotides not matched to a gene: 9. The CDR3 DNA reads as TGTGCCAGCGATGCAGCGGGACGCCCCCAGTACTTC. Its protein product is CASDAAGRPQYF.

V gene TRBV5-1 combines with J gene TRBJ2-7; tentative D call: TRBD1 (6 bases). This CDR3 has 16 residues. Germline V gene data show CDR1 as SGHRS and CDR2 as YFSETQ. Between the trimmed V and J ends, which lost 4 bases and 6 bases, there was a span of 23 bases. The CDR3 loop reads CASSTDPGHLIVEQYF. The DNA for the CDR3 is TGCGCCAGCAGCACCGACCCGGGACACCTTATAGTCGAGCAGTACTTC.

The V gene is TRBV5-1, the J gene TRBJ1-1; 7 bases are shared with TRBD1. The CDR3 sequence is 15 residues long. Losses at the gene ends were 2 bases for V and 1 base for J; bases not matched to a gene: 5. CDR1 and CDR2 from the germline V gene are SGHRS and YFSETQ. This chain's CDR3 is CASSLGDSGNTEAFF. The CDR3 DNA reads as TGCGCCAGCAGCTTAGGGGACAGCGGGAACACTGAAGCTTTCTTT.

This clone has only one observation. The sample carries other DNA sequences with the same CDR3. V is TRBV9 and J is TRBJ2-1; 11 positions match TRBD2. The V segment lost 3 bases and the J segment 4 bases; nucleotides outside the gene matches: 3. Germline CDR1 and CDR2: SGDLS and YYNGEE. This CDR3 region has 15 residues. CDR3 protein: CASSAGTSGYNEQFF. DNA for the CDR3: TGTGCCAGCAGCGCAGGGACTAGCGGTTACAATGAGCAGTTCTTC.

The chain joins TRBV5-5 to TRBJ2-3; 12 bases align to TRBD2. This CDR3 has 15 amino acids. CDR1 is SGHKS, CDR2 YYEKEE, per germline (reference sequence). Trimming at V came to 7 bases and at J to 5 bases, leaving 8 bases not matched to a gene. Here the CDR3 DNA reads TGTGCCAGCTCACAACTAGCGGGAGGAAAAGATACGCAGTATTTT. Amino acid sequence: CASSQLAGGKDTQYF.

The genes are TRBV6-5 and TRBJ2-7; D is undetermined. The germline V gene has CDR1 MNHEY and CDR2 SVGAGI. The length of the CDR3 is 13 residues. Trimming took 2 bases from V and 3 from J, leaving 8 bases between them. Written as DNA, the CDR3 is TGTGCCAGCAGTTACGGCCAGAACTACGAGCAGTACTTC. The encoded protein is CASSYGQNYEQYF.

V is TRBV10-3 and J is TRBJ1-1; 7 bases fit TRBD1. CDR3 length: 14 residues. Germline CDR1 reads ENHRY; CDR2 reads SYGVKD. The V and J ends lost 4 bases and 2 bases, in that order; junction bases with no gene match: 4. The CDR3 DNA follows: TGTGCCATCAGTGGGGGGACAGCAAACACTGAAGCTTTCTTT. The encoded protein is CAISGGTANTEAFF.

The rearrangement links TRBV5-4 to TRBJ2-7, with 7 bases aligning to TRBD1. The CDR3 length is 15 residues. Per the germline V gene, CDR1 is SGHNT and CDR2 is YYREEE (reference sequence). V dropped 4 bases and J dropped 2; count of bases not matched to a gene: 9. In nucleotides, the CDR3 is TGTGCCAGCAGCCTAACCGGGACAGCCACCTACGAGCAGTACTTC. Residues: CASSLTGTATYEQYF.

J is TRBJ2-2 and V is TRBV4-1; weak D call: TRBD2 (5 bases). Deletions cut 3 bases from V and 6 bases from J, with 20 bases between. CDR1 MGHRA and CDR2 YSYEKL come from the germline V gene. The CDR3 loop spans 17 amino acids. The CDR3 DNA is TGCGCCAGCAGCCACCCGAAGGGCGGGCGGGTTCCCGGGGAGCTGTTTTTT. Translating gives CASSHPKGGRVPGELFF.